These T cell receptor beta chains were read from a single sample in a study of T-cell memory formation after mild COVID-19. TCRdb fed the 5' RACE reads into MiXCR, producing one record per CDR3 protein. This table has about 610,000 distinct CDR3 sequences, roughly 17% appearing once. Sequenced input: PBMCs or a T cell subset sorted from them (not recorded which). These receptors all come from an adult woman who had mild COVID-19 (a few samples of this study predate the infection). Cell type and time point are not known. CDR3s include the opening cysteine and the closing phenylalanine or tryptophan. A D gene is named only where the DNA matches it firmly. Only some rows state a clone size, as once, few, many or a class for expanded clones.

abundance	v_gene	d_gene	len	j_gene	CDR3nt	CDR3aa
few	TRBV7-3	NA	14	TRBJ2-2	TGTGCCAGCAGCTTAAACCGGGGGTCCGGGGAGCTGTTTTTT	CASSLNRGSGELFF
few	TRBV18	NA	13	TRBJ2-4	TGTGCCAGCTCACCACCGGGAGAAAACATTCAGTACTTC	CASSPPGENIQYF
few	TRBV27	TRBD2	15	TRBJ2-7	TGTGCCAGCAGTTACGGACTAGCGGGAGGAGGCGAGCAGTACTTC	CASSYGLAGGGEQYF
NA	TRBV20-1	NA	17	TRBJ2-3	TGCAGTGCTAGAGATAATTCGGTTGGAGGGGGACCGGATACGCAGTATTTT	CSARDNSVGGGPDTQYF
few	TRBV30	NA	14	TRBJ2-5	TGTGCCTGGAGGGCAGCGGCTAGCGTGGAGACCCAGTACTTC	CAWRAAASVETQYF
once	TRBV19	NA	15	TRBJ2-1	TGTGCCAGTAGTATGGCAGGGTCATCCTACAATGAGCAGTTCTTC	CASSMAGSSYNEQFF
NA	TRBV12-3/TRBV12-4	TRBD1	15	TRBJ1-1	TGTGCCAGCAGACGGACCGGGACAGGGGACACTGAAGCTTTCTTT	CASRRTGTGDTEAFF
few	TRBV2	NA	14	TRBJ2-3	TGTGCCAGCGGGCGAGAGGGCGGCGCAGATACGCAGTATTTT	CASGREGGADTQYF
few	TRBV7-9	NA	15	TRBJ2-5	TGTGCCAGCACCCTAAAGGGGGATCGGCCAGAGACCCAGTACTTC	CASTLKGDRPETQYF
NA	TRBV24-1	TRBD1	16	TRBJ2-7	TGTGCCACCAGTGATGCCGCCCGGACAGGGGAAAACGAGCAGTACTTC	CATSDAARTGENEQYF
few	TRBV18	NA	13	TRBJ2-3	TGTGCCAGCTCAGCCGTTAGCACAGATACGCAGTATTTT	CASSAVSTDTQYF
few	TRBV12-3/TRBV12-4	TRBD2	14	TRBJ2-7	TGTGCCAGCAGCCAGCGGGACCGCTCCTACGAGCAGTACTTC	CASSQRDRSYEQYF
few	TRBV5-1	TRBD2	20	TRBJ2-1	TGCGCCAGCAGCTTGAATAATTTGGTGGCGGGGGGGCCTACATATAATGAGCAGTTCTTC	CASSLNNLVAGGPTYNEQFF
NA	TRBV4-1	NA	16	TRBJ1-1	TGCGCCAGCAGCCAAGATGGGTGGATAGAAAACACTGAAGCTTTCTTT	CASSQDGWIENTEAFF
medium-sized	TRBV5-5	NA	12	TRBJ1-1	TGTGCCAGCAGCTCGCAGGGTACTGAAGCTTTCTTT	CASSSQGTEAFF
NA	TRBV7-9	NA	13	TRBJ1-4	TGTGCCAGCAAGGTCCAGGGAAGTGAAAAACTGTTTTTT	CASKVQGSEKLFF
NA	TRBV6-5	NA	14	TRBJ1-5	TGTGCCAGCACCAAGTTGGGCCACAATCAGCCCCAGCATTTT	CASTKLGHNQPQHF